These 29 T cell receptor beta chains came from one sample sequenced in a study of cytomegalovirus exposure and HLA in healthy donors. A multiplex PCR was run with 60 Vbeta primers and 13 Jbeta primers. The method was immunoSEQ multiplex PCR; TCRdb's version includes in-frame clones alone and lacks a portion of them. Seen here are about 150,000 clones, about 75% observed once, and the top ten hold about 10%. Sample: PBMCs. The receptors shown here come from a man between 18 and 35 years old in good health and CMV-seropositive.

This clone was observed a single time. The rearrangement links TRBV2 to TRBJ1-4, with 7 bases that match TRBD1. The CDR3 extends over 15 amino acids. The germline gives CDR1 SNHLY, CDR2 FYNNEI. The ends lost 7 bases at V and 1 base at J; junction bases unmatched: 6. The DNA of the CDR3 is TGTGCCAGCAACGACAGACAGGGAACTAATGAAAAACTGTTTTTT. It specifies CASNDRQGTNEKLFF.

The chain joins TRBV7-2 to TRBJ1-5; 8 nucleotides match TRBD1. Germline V lookup: CDR1 SGHTA, CDR2 FQGNSA. The CDR3 runs 17 residues. The V segment lost 4 bases and the J segment 7 bases; nucleotides outside the gene matches: 15. The CDR3 region has the DNA TGTGCCAGCAGCTCAGGGGGCGGGACGCCCTTTGTGCAGCCCCAGCATTTT. This sequence encodes CASSSGGGTPFVQPQHF. The entire variable domain, with the rest obtained from reference TRBV7-2 and TRBJ1-5, is as follows: GAGVSQSPSNKVTEKGKDVELRCDPISGHTALYWYRQSLGQGLEFLIYFQGNSAPDKSGLPSDRFSAERTGGSVSTLTIQRTQQEDSAVYLCASSSGGGTPFVQPQHFGDGTRLSIL.

This clone has only one observation. The chain's CDR3 is CASSLLSVNTEAFF. As DNA, the CDR3 is TGTGCCAGCAGCTTATTATCCGTGAACACTGAAGCTTTCTTT. The chain is built from TRBV11-2 and TRBJ1-1; D is unresolved. The germline V and J ends were trimmed by 2 bases and 0 bases, with 7 bases remaining between them. Germline V gene data show CDR1 as SGHAT and CDR2 as FQNNGV. The CDR3 is 14 amino acids.

This clone showed up just once. This chain joins TRBV27 and TRBJ1-1; no clear D gene. CDR3 size: 13 residues. Trimming removed 6 bases at V and 1 base at J, with 9 bases between. CDR1 is MNHEY, CDR2 SMNVEV, per germline (reference sequence). This CDR3 is CASRYTGNTEAFF. The CDR3 nucleotides are TGTGCCAGCAGGTACACGGGGAACACTGAAGCTTTCTTT.

The rearrangement joins TRBV2 to TRBJ2-7; a weak D match, TRBD2 (5 bases). V was clipped by 8 bases and J by 2 bases, with 13 bases between them. Germline V CDR1 and CDR2: SNHLY, FYNNEI. CDR3 length equals 13 residues. DNA for the CDR3: TGTGCCAGCCGCGCGGACGGGGCCTACGAGCAGTACTTC. Translation gives CASRADGAYEQYF.

The CDR3 region has the DNA TGTGCCAGCAGCCACAGGGCGGGAGACAATGAGCAGTTCTTC. Translating it yields CASSHRAGDNEQFF. The chain carries TRBV11-1 and TRBJ2-1; D is perhaps TRBD2 (7 bases). The ends were cut back, 5 bases at V and 5 bases at J, with 13 bases in the middle. This CDR3 spans 14 amino acids. Germline V CDR1 and CDR2: SGHAT, FQDESV (reference sequence). The full variable domain, with the rest looked up from reference TRBV11-1 and TRBJ2-1, is EAEVAQSPRYKITEKSQAVAFWCDPISGHATLYWYRQILGQGPELLVQFQDESVVDDSQLPKDRFSAERLKGVDSTLKIQPAELGDSAMYLCASSHRAGDNEQFFGPGTRLTVL.

The sample holds a few counts of this clone. The gene calls are TRBV6-5 and TRBJ1-5, with a tentative D call TRBD1 (5 bases). The CDR3 spans 14 residues. V was cut by 5 bases and J by 7 bases, with 15 bases left in between. Germline V gives CDR1 MNHEY, CDR2 SVGAGI. The CDR3 loop reads CASSPGGGGQPQHF. DNA of the CDR3: TGTGCCAGCAGTCCGGGCGGGGGTGGCCAGCCCCAGCATTTT.

The chain carries TRBV6-5 and TRBJ2-7; TRBD2 aligns across 9 bases. This CDR3 is 15 amino acids long. The ends lost 8 bases at V and 3 bases at J; junction bases unmatched: 11. The germline V gene has CDR1 MNHEY and CDR2 SVGAGI. The CDR3 reads CASGPMREGRYEQYF. The CDR3 nucleotides are TGTGCCAGCGGGCCTATGCGGGAGGGCCGCTACGAGCAGTACTTC.

Here the CDR3 reads CASSVTGLASYNEQFF. The CDR3 DNA sequence: TGTGCCAGCAGCGTGACGGGACTAGCGTCCTACAATGAGCAGTTCTTC. V usage is TRBV7-3 and J usage is TRBJ2-1; the match to TRBD2 covers 10 bases. There are 16 residues in the CDR3. Germline-derived CDR1 and CDR2 are SGHTA and FQGTGA. V lost 5 bases, J lost 1 base, and 5 bases stayed unmatched.

The rearrangement joins TRBV5-1 to TRBJ1-2; 10 bases fit TRBD1. V lost 3 bases and J lost 13; bases outside the gene matches: 9. The germline CDR1 and CDR2 sequences are SGHRS and YFSETQ. CDR3 length: 13 amino acids. The CDR3 loop reads CASSYNDRGLSTF. DNA of the CDR3: TGCGCCAGCAGCTACAACGACAGGGGGCTTAGCACCTTC. The whole variable domain, filled in from reference TRBV5-1 and TRBJ1-2, reads KAGVTQTPRYLIKTRGQQVTLSCSPISGHRSVSWYQQTPGQGLQFLFEYFSETQRNKGNFPGRFSGRQFSNSRSEMNVSTLELGDSALYLCASSYNDRGLSTFGSGTRLTVV.

The chain's CDR3 is CASSPRDRGYQPQHF. The CDR3 bases are TGTGCCAGCAGTCCTCGGGACAGGGGATATCAGCCCCAGCATTTT. The chain links TRBV28 to TRBJ1-5; TRBD1 matches 10 bases. In germline, CDR1 is MDHEN, CDR2 SYDVKM. There are 15 residues in the CDR3. V was pared by 5 bases and J by 5 bases, with 6 bases of the junction left unmatched.

This clone was observed a single time. V gene TRBV29-1 combines with J gene TRBJ1-2; possible D gene TRBD1, 6 bases. V was cut by 6 bases and J by 0 bases, with 14 bases left in between. The CDR3 covers 14 residues. Germline lookup yields CDR1 SQVTM and CDR2 ANQGSEA. The CDR3 loop reads CSVQIRDTNYGYTF. Here the CDR3 DNA reads TGCAGCGTCCAAATTAGGGACACTAACTATGGCTACACCTTC.

The rearrangement links TRBV6-5 to TRBJ1-1; the match to TRBD1 covers 7 bases. J lost 4 bases, V lost 8 bases, and 13 bases had no gene match. This CDR3 has 15 residues. The germline CDR1 and CDR2 sequences are MNHEY and SVGAGI. The CDR3 bases are TGTGCCAGCTCCCCTGGACGAAAGGGGGCCACTGAAGCTTTCTTT. Its protein product is CASSPGRKGATEAFF.

This clone was detected once. This CDR3 reads CASSLSQGGDTQYF. In nucleotides, the CDR3 is TGTGCCAGCAGTTTATCGCAGGGCGGAGATACGCAGTATTTT. The V call is TRBV27, the J call TRBJ2-3, with TRBD1 as a possible D gene (5 bases). This CDR3 is built from 14 residues. Germline V gene data show CDR1 as MNHEY and CDR2 as SMNVEV (reference sequence). V lost 0 bases and J lost 5, with 9 bases in between.

The chain employs TRBV25-1 and TRBJ1-3; D is uncertain. This CDR3 region has 14 residues. Per the germline V gene, CDR1 is MGHDK and CDR2 is SYGVNS. Deletions cut 5 bases from V and 2 bases from J, with 10 bases between. CDR3 loop: CASSRGVTGNTIYF. The CDR3 DNA is TGTGCCAGCAGTCGGGGAGTCACTGGAAACACCATATATTTT.

The genes are TRBV27 and TRBJ2-1, with D maybe TRBD1 (5 bases). Germline CDR1 MNHEY, CDR2 SMNVEV (reference sequence). The CDR3 has 16 amino acids. V lost 3 bases and J lost 9, with 21 bases in between. The CDR3 protein is CASSLFLAGWVGEQFF. The CDR3 DNA follows: TGTGCCAGCAGTTTGTTCTTGGCAGGGTGGGTGGGTGAGCAGTTCTTC.

This clone was seen a handful of times. The chain is built from TRBV2 and TRBJ1-4, with TRBD1 as a possible D gene (6 bases). The CDR3 extends over 15 amino acids. CDR1 SNHLY and CDR2 FYNNEI come from the germline V gene. Trimming cost V 5 bases and J 8 bases, with 18 bases left between them. The CDR3 coding sequence is TGTGCCAGCAGTCCTACAGGGTCTTTGTTCGAAAAACTGTTTTTT. Translation gives CASSPTGSLFEKLFF.

The chain has TRBV30 and TRBJ1-6; 9 nucleotides match TRBD1. The CDR3 totals 14 residues. The germline V gene has CDR1 GTSNPN and CDR2 SVGIG (reference sequence). The V gene end was trimmed by 8 bases and the J gene end by 8 bases; junction bases not matched to a gene: 10. CDR3 sequence reads: CALTMDRGHSPLHF. CDR3 sequence (DNA): TGTGCCCTGACAATGGACAGGGGACATTCACCCCTCCACTTT.

This clone was counted a few times. The V gene is TRBV7-9, the J gene TRBJ2-5; D gene ambiguous. The CDR3 is made up of 13 amino acids. Germline V gene lookup returns CDR1 SEHNR and CDR2 FQNEAQ (reference sequence). V was trimmed by 5 bases and J by 5 bases, leaving 12 bases between them. CDR3 nucleotide sequence: TGTGCCAGCAGCCTCTTCGAGAAGGAGACCCAGTACTTC. Its translation: CASSLFEKETQYF.

Only a few counts were recorded for this clone. The chain is built from TRBV2 and TRBJ2-5, with TRBD1 as a possible D gene (6 bases). The DNA matches TRBJ2-7 better at its end, which makes the J call doubtful. The V gene's germline CDR1 is SNHLY and CDR2 FYNNEI. This CDR3 has 15 amino acids. CDR3: CASRARGTTSYEQYF. CDR3 bases: TGTGCCAGCAGAGCCCGAGGGACAACTTCCTACGAGCAGTACTTC.

This chain uses TRBV28 with TRBJ2-5; 8 nucleotides agree with TRBD1. The V segment lost 5 bases and the J segment 5 bases; nucleotides outside the gene matches: 7. Germline assignment: CDR1 MDHEN and CDR2 SYDVKM. This CDR3 comprises 14 residues. The CDR3 DNA follows: TGTGCCAGCAGTGCCGGACAGGGTGGGGAGACCCAGTACTTC. Protein sequence: CASSAGQGGETQYF.

This clone was counted only a few times. The chain recombines TRBV4-1 with TRBJ1-1; a weak D match, TRBD1 (5 bases). The CDR3 totals 13 residues. Trimming removed 4 bases at V and 4 bases at J, with 10 bases between. Germline V gives CDR1 MGHRA, CDR2 YSYEKL. The CDR3 reads CASSPWGGTEAFF. In nucleotides, the CDR3 is TGCGCCAGCAGCCCCTGGGGGGGCACTGAAGCTTTCTTT.

The V call is TRBV29-1, the J call TRBJ2-1; 7 bases are shared with TRBD2. Germline trimming cut 7 bases from V and 1 base from J; bases unmatched to any gene: 10. This CDR3 spans 15 amino acids. Per the germline V gene, CDR1 is SQVTM and CDR2 is ANQGSEA. The DNA of the CDR3 is TGCAGCGCCAGTGGGGGGGATCGGTCCTACAATGAGCAGTTCTTC. Its translation is CSASGGDRSYNEQFF.

The V and J genes are TRBV18 and TRBJ2-5; 7 bases map to TRBD2. The CDR3 sequence is 17 residues long. Germline V CDR1 and CDR2: KGHSH, LQKENI. The trim removed 3 bases at V and 2 bases at J, leaving 12 bases unmatched. The CDR3 is CASSPLEGRATQETQYF. CDR3 DNA sequence: TGTGCCAGCTCACCCTTGGAGGGGAGGGCCACTCAAGAGACCCAGTACTTC.

The chain carries TRBV27 and TRBJ2-7; 14 bases agree with TRBD2. Germline V gives CDR1 MNHEY, CDR2 SMNVEV (reference sequence). V shed 5 bases and J 5 bases; nucleotides not matched to a gene: 8. This CDR3 has 16 amino acids. The CDR3 reads CASSVMPGLAGDEQYF. Here the CDR3 DNA reads TGTGCCAGCAGTGTAATGCCGGGACTAGCGGGAGACGAGCAGTACTTC.

This clone appeared a few times. The chain links TRBV28 to TRBJ2-5; perhaps TRBD1 as D (5 bases). The ends were cut back, 4 bases at V and 8 bases at J, with 8 bases in the middle. Per germline, CDR1 MDHEN and CDR2 SYDVKM. The CDR3 is 11 amino acids. The CDR3 loop reads CASSSRVTQYF. The CDR3 DNA reads as TGTGCCAGCAGTTCCAGGGTTACCCAGTACTTC.

The chain has TRBV7-8 and TRBJ2-3; 8 positions agree with TRBD1. Germline V gene data show CDR1 as SGHVS and CDR2 as FQNEAQ. This CDR3 is built from 15 residues. Losses at the gene ends were 5 bases for V and 4 bases for J; bases not matched to a gene: 8. Written as DNA, the CDR3 is TGTGCCAGCAGCGCGGACAGGGTGCAAGCAGATACGCAGTATTTT. Translated, it gives CASSADRVQADTQYF.

This sequence joins TRBV2 and TRBJ2-7, with 7 positions matching TRBD2. Trimming at V came to 0 bases and at J to 2 bases, leaving 13 bases not matched to a gene. CDR3 size: 18 residues. Germline loops: CDR1 SNHLY, CDR2 FYNNEI. The CDR3 is CASSEAEGLPQSAYEQYF. CDR3 bases: TGTGCCAGCAGTGAAGCGGAGGGACTACCCCAGTCTGCCTACGAGCAGTACTTC.

This clone was picked up one time. The genes are TRBV2 and TRBJ2-7, with 9 bases that match TRBD2. Losses at the gene ends were 8 bases for V and 5 bases for J; bases not matched to a gene: 7. There are 13 residues in the CDR3. CDR1 SNHLY and CDR2 FYNNEI come from the germline V gene. The CDR3 reads CASCSGSFNEQYF. The CDR3 DNA reads TGTGCCAGCTGTAGCGGGAGTTTCAACGAGCAGTACTTC.